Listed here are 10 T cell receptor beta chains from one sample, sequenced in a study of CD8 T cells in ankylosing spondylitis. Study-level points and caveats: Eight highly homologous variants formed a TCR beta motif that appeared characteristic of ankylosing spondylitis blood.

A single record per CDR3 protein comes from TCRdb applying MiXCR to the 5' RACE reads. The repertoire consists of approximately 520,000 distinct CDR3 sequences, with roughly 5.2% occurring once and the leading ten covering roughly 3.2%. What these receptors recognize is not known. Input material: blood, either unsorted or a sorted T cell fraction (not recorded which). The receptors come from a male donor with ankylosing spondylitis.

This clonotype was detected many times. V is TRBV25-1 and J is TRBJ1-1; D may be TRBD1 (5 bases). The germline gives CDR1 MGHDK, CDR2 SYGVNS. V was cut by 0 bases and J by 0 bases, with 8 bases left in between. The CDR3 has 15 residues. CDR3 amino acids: CASSEYWGLNTEAFF. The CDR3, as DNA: TGTGCCAGCAGTGAATATTGGGGACTGAACACTGAAGCTTTCTTT.

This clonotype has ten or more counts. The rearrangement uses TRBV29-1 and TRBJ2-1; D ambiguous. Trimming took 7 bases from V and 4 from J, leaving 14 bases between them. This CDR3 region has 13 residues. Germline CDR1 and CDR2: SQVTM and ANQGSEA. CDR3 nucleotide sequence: TGCAGCGCCCCCCCTACCGGGTACAATGAGCAGTTCTTC. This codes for CSAPPTGYNEQFF.

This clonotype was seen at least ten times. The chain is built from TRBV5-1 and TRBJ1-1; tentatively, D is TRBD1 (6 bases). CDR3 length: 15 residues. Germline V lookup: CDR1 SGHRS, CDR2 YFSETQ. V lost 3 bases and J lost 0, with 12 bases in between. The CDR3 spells CASSSGGRLNTEAFF. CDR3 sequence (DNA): TGCGCCAGCAGCTCTGGGGGGCGATTGAACACTGAAGCTTTCTTT.

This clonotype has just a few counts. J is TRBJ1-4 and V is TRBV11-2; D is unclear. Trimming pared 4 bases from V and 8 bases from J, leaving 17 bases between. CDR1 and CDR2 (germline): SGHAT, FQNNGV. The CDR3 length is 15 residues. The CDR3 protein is CASSSVVPPGEKLFF. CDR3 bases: TGTGCCAGCAGCTCAGTGGTCCCACCCGGGGAAAAACTGTTTTTT.

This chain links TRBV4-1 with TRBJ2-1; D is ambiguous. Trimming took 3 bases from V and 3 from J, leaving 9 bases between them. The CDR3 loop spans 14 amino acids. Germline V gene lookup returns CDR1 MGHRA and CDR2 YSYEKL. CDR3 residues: CASSHLRSYNEQFF. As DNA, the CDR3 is TGCGCCAGCAGCCATCTACGCAGCTACAATGAGCAGTTCTTC.

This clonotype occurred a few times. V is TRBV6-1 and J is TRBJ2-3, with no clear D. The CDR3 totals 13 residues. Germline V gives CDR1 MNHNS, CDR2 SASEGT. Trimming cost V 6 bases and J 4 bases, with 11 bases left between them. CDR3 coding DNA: TGTGCCAGCAGACCGCGTTTCCCAGATACGCAGTATTTT. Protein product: CASRPRFPDTQYF.

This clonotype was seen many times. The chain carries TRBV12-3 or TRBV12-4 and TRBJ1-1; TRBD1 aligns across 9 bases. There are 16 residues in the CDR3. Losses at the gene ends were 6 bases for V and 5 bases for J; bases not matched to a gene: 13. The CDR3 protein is CASRPGQGRGETEAFF. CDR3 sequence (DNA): TGTGCCAGCAGACCGGGACAGGGAAGGGGAGAAACTGAAGCTTTCTTT.

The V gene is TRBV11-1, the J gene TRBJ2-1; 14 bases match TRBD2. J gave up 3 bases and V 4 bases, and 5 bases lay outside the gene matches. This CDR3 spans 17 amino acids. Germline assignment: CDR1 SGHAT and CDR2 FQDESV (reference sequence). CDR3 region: CASSSGTSGGIYNEQFF. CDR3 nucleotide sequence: TGTGCCAGCAGCTCTGGGACTAGCGGGGGTATCTACAATGAGCAGTTCTTC.

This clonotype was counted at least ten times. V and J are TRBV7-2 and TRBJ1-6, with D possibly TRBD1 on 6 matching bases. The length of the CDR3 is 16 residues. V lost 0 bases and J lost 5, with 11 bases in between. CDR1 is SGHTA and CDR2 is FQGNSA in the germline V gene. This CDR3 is CASSLAGALHNSPLHF. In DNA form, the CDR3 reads TGTGCCAGCAGCTTAGCGGGGGCCCTCCATAATTCACCCCTCCACTTT.

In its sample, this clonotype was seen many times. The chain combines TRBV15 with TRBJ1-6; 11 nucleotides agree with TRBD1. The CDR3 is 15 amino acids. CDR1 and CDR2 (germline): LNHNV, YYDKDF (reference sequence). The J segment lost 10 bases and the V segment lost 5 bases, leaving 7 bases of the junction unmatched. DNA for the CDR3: TGTGCCACCAGCCCCCGGACAGGGGGCTCGTCACCCCTCCACTTT. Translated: CATSPRTGGSSPLHF.